Presented here are 7 T cell receptor beta chains from one specimen sequenced in a study of blood T cell repertoires in COVID-19. Sequenced by immunoSEQ multiplex PCR; TCRdb stores in-frame clones only, minus some. The sample consists of about 160,000 clones, about four fifths of them appearing once. The specimen sequenced was peripheral blood. Receptors originate from a woman in her sixties with COVID-19, enrolled during active disease.

The genes are TRBV9 and TRBJ2-1, with TRBD2 matching 10 bases. The CDR3 totals 15 residues. Germline CDR1 reads SGDLS; CDR2 reads YYNGEE. The junction had 10 bases not matched to a gene; V was cut back by 4 bases and J by 9 bases. The CDR3 sequence is CASSLFDSGRIEQFF. For the CDR3, the DNA is TGTGCCAGCAGCCTTTTTGATAGCGGGAGGATTGAGCAGTTCTTC.

The chain links TRBV5-6 to TRBJ1-3; no firm D call. The CDR3 loop spans 15 amino acids. V shed 0 bases and J shed 0 bases, with 7 bases lying between them. Germline assignment: CDR1 SGHDT and CDR2 YYEEEE. CDR3 bases: TGTGCCAGCAGCTTGGGAGGGAGCTCTGGAAACACCATATATTTT. Encoded protein: CASSLGGSSGNTIYF. Full variable domain (missing parts from reference TRBV5-6 and TRBJ1-3): DAGVTQSPTHLIKTRGQQVTLRCSPKSGHDTVSWYQQALGQGPQFIFQYYEEEERQRGNFPDRFSGHQFPNYSSELNVNALLLGDSALYLCASSLGGSSGNTIYFGEGSWLTVV.

The J gene is TRBJ1-1, the V gene TRBV7-3; unclear D gene. Germline assignment: CDR1 SGHTA and CDR2 FQGTGA. There are 12 residues in the CDR3. V lost 4 bases and J lost 4, with 7 bases in between. The CDR3 DNA reads TGTGCCAGCAGCTCGTCCGGCACTGAAGCTTTCTTT. Translation gives CASSSSGTEAFF. The entire variable domain, with the rest obtained from reference TRBV7-3 and TRBJ1-1, is as follows: GAGVSQTPSNKVTEKGKYVELRCDPISGHTALYWYRQSLGQGPEFLIYFQGTGAADDSGLPNDRFFAVRPEGSVSTLKIQRTERGDSAVYLCASSSSGTEAFFGQGTRLTVV.

This clone was observed a handful of times. The chain uses TRBV6-5 and TRBJ2-4, with 7 bases fitting TRBD2. This CDR3 is built from 14 residues. V was clipped by 5 bases and J by 11 bases; unmatched bases: 12. Germline assignment: CDR1 MNHEY and CDR2 SVGAGI. The DNA of the CDR3 is TGTGCCAGCAGTCCCCCGGGAGGAAGGGGCGTTCAGTACTTC. This codes for CASSPPGGRGVQYF.

The rearrangement uses TRBV2 and TRBJ2-4, with 10 bases aligning to TRBD2. The CDR3 length is 16 residues. Germline CDR1 reads SNHLY; CDR2 reads FYNNEI. Germline trimming cut 3 bases from V and 2 bases from J; bases unmatched to any gene: 4. CDR3 nucleotides: TGTGCCAGCAGTGACTCTAGCGGGAGACCCAAAAACATTCAGTACTTC. Translating gives CASSDSSGRPKNIQYF.

The J gene is TRBJ1-2, the V gene TRBV7-9; 9 positions agree with TRBD1. This CDR3 region has 16 residues. Losses at the gene ends were 3 bases for V and 4 bases for J; bases not matched to a gene: 9. Germline V lookup: CDR1 SEHNR, CDR2 FQNEAQ (reference sequence). CDR3 amino acids: CASSFSASTGGYGYTF. The CDR3 nucleotides are TGTGCCAGCAGCTTTTCGGCCTCGACAGGGGGCTATGGCTACACCTTC.

V gene TRBV9 combines with J gene TRBJ2-5; 16 nucleotides line up with TRBD2. This CDR3 contains 18 residues. The germline V gene has CDR1 SGDLS and CDR2 YYNGEE. V shed 4 bases and J 5 bases; nucleotides not matched to a gene: 11. Written as DNA, the CDR3 is TGTGCCAGCAGCATCGGGACTAGCGGGAGGGCCGGAGGTGAGACCCAGTACTTC. Residues: CASSIGTSGRAGGETQYF.